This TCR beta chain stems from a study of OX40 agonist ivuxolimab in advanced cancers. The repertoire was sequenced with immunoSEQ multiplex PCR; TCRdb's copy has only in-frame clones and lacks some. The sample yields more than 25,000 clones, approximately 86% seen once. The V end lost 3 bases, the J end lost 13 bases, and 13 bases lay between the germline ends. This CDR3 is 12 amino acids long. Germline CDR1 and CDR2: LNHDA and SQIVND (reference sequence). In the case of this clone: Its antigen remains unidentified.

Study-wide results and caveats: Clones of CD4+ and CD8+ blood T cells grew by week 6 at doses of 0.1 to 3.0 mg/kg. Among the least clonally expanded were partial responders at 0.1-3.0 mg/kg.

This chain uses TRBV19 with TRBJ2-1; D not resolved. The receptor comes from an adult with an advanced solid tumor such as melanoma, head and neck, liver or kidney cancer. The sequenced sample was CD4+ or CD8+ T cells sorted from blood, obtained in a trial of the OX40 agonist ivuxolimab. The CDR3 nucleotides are TGTGCCAGTAGTATTCCCCCCCACACCCAGTTCTTC. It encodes CASSIPPHTQFF.